The rows below give T cell receptor beta chains drawn from one sample of a study of blood T cell repertoires in COVID-19. Assay used: immunoSEQ multiplex PCR; TCRdb lists only in-frame clones, some missing. The table has 300,000 to 400,000 clones, 90% to 95% seen once. Sequences were obtained from peripheral blood. These receptors originate from a woman between 18 and 29 years old who had recovered from COVID-19. Each CDR3 is given with its conserved first and last residue. D genes are given only for firm matches. Not every row has a clone size; where given, it reads once, few, many or a size class.

j_call cdr3_length v_call clone_size d_call cdr3_nt cdr3_aa
TRBJ1-2 15 TRBV30 - - TGTGCCCACGTCGCAACTCGGAGGATGGGCTATGGCTACACCTTC CAHVATRRMGYGYTF
TRBJ1-1 14 TRBV7-2 - - TGTGCCAGCAGCTATGGAACAGGGTCAACTGAAGCTTTCTTT CASSYGTGSTEAFF
TRBJ1-2 12 TRBV2 - - TGTGCCAGCAGTGGGCAGAACTATGGCTACACCTTC CASSGQNYGYTF
TRBJ2-1 12 TRBV12-3/TRBV12-4 - TRBD1 TGTGCCAGCAGAAACAGGGGCTATGAGCAGTTCTTC CASRNRGYEQFF
TRBJ2-2 15 TRBV5-6 - - TGTGCCAGCAGCTTGGGTGGCAGGGGCACCGGGGAGCTGTTTTTT CASSLGGRGTGELFF
TRBJ2-2 16 TRBV6-5 - TRBD2 TGTGCCAGCAGTTCACATGGACTAGCGGGGGCCGGGGAGCTGTTTTTT CASSSHGLAGAGELFF
TRBJ2-3 15 TRBV5-1 - - TGCGCCAGCCGCCCGGGAGCTTCTAGCACAGATACGCAGTATTTT CASRPGASSTDTQYF
TRBJ2-1 12 TRBV29-1 - - TGCAGCGCCGGACAGATTAACAATGAGCAGTTCTTC CSAGQINNEQFF
TRBJ1-2 16 TRBV28 once TRBD1 TGTGCCACCAATGACCGGGCAGGGGGCGCAATTAGGGGCTACACCTTC CATNDRAGGAIRGYTF
TRBJ2-3 12 TRBV12-3/TRBV12-4 - - TGTGCCAGCAGTTCACTAGGGTATACGCAGTATTTT CASSSLGYTQYF
TRBJ1-6 15 TRBV6-1 - - TGTGCCAGCAGTGAAGAAGGGGTCTATAATTCACCCCTCCACTTT CASSEEGVYNSPLHF
TRBJ2-1 17 TRBV4-3 - TRBD2 TGCGCCAGCAGCCAAGTGGGGGTGTCTAGCGGGCACAATGAGCAGTTCTTC CASSQVGVSSGHNEQFF
TRBJ2-3 15 TRBV5-8 - - TGTGCCAGCAGCCAAACTACCCAAAATAGGGATACGCAGTATTTT CASSQTTQNRDTQYF
TRBJ2-1 15 TRBV7-9 - TRBD2 TGTGCCAGCAGCTTAAGACTAGCGGGAGGCGATGAGCAGTTCTTC CASSLRLAGGDEQFF
TRBJ2-3 13 TRBV19 - TRBD1 TGTGCCACCGGGGACAGGAGCACAGATACGCAGTATTTT CATGDRSTDTQYF
TRBJ1-1 13 TRBV30 - - TGTGCCTGGAGTGTAACGGGTGGCACTGAAGCTTTCTTT CAWSVTGGTEAFF
TRBJ2-1 14 TRBV5-5 - TRBD2 TGTGCCAGCAGCTTCCGACTAGCGGGAGGTGAGCAGTTCTTC CASSFRLAGGEQFF
TRBJ2-1 16 TRBV6-6 - TRBD2 TGTGCCAGCTCACGCTCCGGGACTAGCGTTGTCGATGAGCAGTTCTTC CASSRSGTSVVDEQFF
TRBJ2-5 14 TRBV5-6 - - TGTGCCAGCAGCTTGGTCGGAGCAAGAGAGACCCAGTACTTC CASSLVGARETQYF
TRBJ2-1 17 TRBV5-1 - TRBD2 TGCGCCAGCAGCTTGGTGTCAGGCGGGAGCTCCTACAATGAGCAGTTCTTC CASSLVSGGSSYNEQFF
TRBJ2-3 13 TRBV2 - - TGTGCCAGCAGGGGGGGAGTCCCAGATACGCAGTATTTT CASRGGVPDTQYF
TRBJ2-1 16 TRBV30 once TRBD2 TGTGCCTGGAGTGTGGGTAGCGGGAGGCCCGGCAATGAGCAGTTCTTC CAWSVGSGRPGNEQFF
TRBJ1-2 15 TRBV5-6 - TRBD1 TGTGCCAGCAGCTCCCCGGGACAGCGTAACTATGGCTACACCTTC CASSSPGQRNYGYTF
TRBJ2-2 15 TRBV5-1 - TRBD1 TGCGCCAGCAGTCGGGGACAGGAAAACACCGGGGAGCTGTTTTTT CASSRGQENTGELFF
TRBJ1-1 14 TRBV30 - - TGTGCCTGGAACAGACCACCCAGGATCACTGAAGCTTTCTTT CAWNRPPRITEAFF
TRBJ2-3 15 TRBV4-3 - - TGCGCCAGCAGCCAAGGGCTAGGTGGTGTAGATACGCAGTATTTT CASSQGLGGVDTQYF
TRBJ2-5 18 TRBV7-8 - TRBD2 TGTGCCAGCAGATTAACTAGAGCGGGAGGGGGGTACCAAGAGACCCAGTACTTC CASRLTRAGGGYQETQYF
TRBJ2-1 11 TRBV5-6 - - TGTGCCAGCAGCCTTCGGAGTGAGCAGTTCTTC CASSLRSEQFF
TRBJ1-5 14 TRBV6-2/TRBV6-3 - TRBD1 TGTGCCAGCAGCCGACAGGGGAATAGTCAGCCCCAGCATTTT CASSRQGNSQPQHF
TRBJ1-1 17 TRBV6-2/TRBV6-3 - - TGTGCCAGCAGTTATGGAGGTATTGGTCCTATGAACACTGAAGCTTTCTTT CASSYGGIGPMNTEAFF
TRBJ2-1 15 TRBV5-1 once - TGCGCCAGCAGCTTTGGGTGGGAGGATCACAATGAGCAGTTCTTC CASSFGWEDHNEQFF
TRBJ1-1 13 TRBV10-3 - - TGTGCCATCACAGGAGGCGGGAACACTGAAGCTTTCTTT CAITGGGNTEAFF
TRBJ2-4 15 TRBV6-2/TRBV6-3 few - TGTGCCAGCAGTAGGACTCGGGGAACCAAAAACATTCAGTACTTC CASSRTRGTKNIQYF
TRBJ1-1 14 TRBV27 - - TGTGCCAGCAGTTTATCGAACAGGAACACTGAAGCTTTCTTT CASSLSNRNTEAFF
TRBJ2-1 15 TRBV19 few TRBD1 TGTGCCAGTAGTATGCGGACAGGCAGATACAATGAGCAGTTCTTC CASSMRTGRYNEQFF
TRBJ1-2 13 TRBV27 - TRBD1 TGTGCCAGCAGAGGACAGGGAAAGCGTGGCTACACCTTC CASRGQGKRGYTF
TRBJ1-1 13 TRBV5-1 - - TGCGCCAGCAGCTTGGTCGTGAACACTGAAGCTTTCTTT CASSLVVNTEAFF
TRBJ1-1 15 TRBV29-1 - - TGCAGCGTTGATCTGGGTACAGGGCCGAACACTGAAGCTTTCTTT CSVDLGTGPNTEAFF
TRBJ2-5 15 TRBV5-4 - TRBD2 TGTGCCAGCAGCTTGGATAGCGGGCGGCGGGGGACCCAGTACTTC CASSLDSGRRGTQYF
TRBJ1-1 14 TRBV19 once - TGTGCCAGTAGTATAGTTCAGGGATGGACTGAAGCTTTCTTT CASSIVQGWTEAFF